Shown below are 21 T cell receptor beta chains from a single sample sequenced in a study of blood T cell repertoires in COVID-19. Only in-frame clones appear in the TCRdb table, and some are missing; sequencing was by immunoSEQ multiplex PCR. The sample records around 250,000 clones, approximately 88% being singletons. The material sequenced was PBMCs or T cells enriched from blood (not recorded which). These receptors all stem from a woman aged 40 to 50 who had been exposed to COVID-19.

This chain uses TRBV15 with TRBJ1-5; 7 bases map to TRBD1. The CDR3 has 17 residues. From germline, CDR1 is LNHNV and CDR2 YYDKDF (reference sequence). Unmatched junction bases numbered 6, after V lost 0 bases and J lost 1 base. The CDR3 nucleotides read TGTGCCACCAGCAGAGAGCGGACAGGAGGGAGCAATCAGCCCCAGCATTTT. It translates to CATSRERTGGSNQPQHF.

The chain carries TRBV19 and TRBJ2-1, with 7 bases that match TRBD2. Germline CDR1 LNHDA, CDR2 SQIVND (reference sequence). The ends lost 1 base at V and 2 bases at J; junction bases unmatched: 5. The CDR3 sequence is 16 residues long. CDR3 residues: CASSIAAGNTYNEQFF. Written as DNA, the CDR3 is TGTGCCAGTAGTATAGCAGCGGGGAACACCTACAATGAGCAGTTCTTC.

The gene calls are TRBV6-6 and TRBJ1-1; D not certain. Between the trimmed V and J ends, which lost 7 bases and 1 base, there was a span of 10 bases. The CDR3 runs to 13 residues. Germline lookup yields CDR1 MNHNY and CDR2 SVGAGI (reference sequence). The CDR3 region is CASTEEANTEAFF. The CDR3 DNA sequence: TGTGCCAGCACGGAGGAAGCGAACACTGAAGCTTTCTTT.

This clone was detected once. The chain has TRBV6-2 or TRBV6-3 and TRBJ2-5, with D unresolved. The CDR3 covers 14 residues. With 4 bases removed from V and 4 bases from J, the gap between germline ends came to 13 bases. CDR1 is MNHEY, CDR2 SVGEGT, per germline. The CDR3 region has the DNA TGTGCCAGCAGTTTCCGAATGGTCGGAGAGACCCAGTACTTC. This translates into CASSFRMVGETQYF.

The CDR3 DNA is TGTGCCAGCAGTTTACTCGCAGGGGGTGTGGGTGGCTACACCTTC. This translates into CASSLLAGGVGGYTF. The chain carries TRBV27 and TRBJ1-2; 7 bases agree with TRBD1. The CDR3 totals 15 residues. The trim removed 2 bases at V and 7 bases at J, leaving 10 bases unmatched. From germline, CDR1 is MNHEY and CDR2 SMNVEV (reference sequence).

J is TRBJ2-1 and V is TRBV5-1; 11 bases fit TRBD2. Germline CDR1 SGHRS, CDR2 YFSETQ. The V segment lost 0 bases and the J segment 6 bases; nucleotides outside the gene matches: 8. The CDR3 spans 17 residues. This CDR3 reads CASSLGPSGGQFNEQFF. The CDR3 coding sequence is TGCGCCAGCAGCTTGGGTCCTAGCGGGGGGCAATTCAATGAGCAGTTCTTC.

This chain joins TRBV30 and TRBJ2-1; a weak D match, TRBD2 (6 bases). The germline CDR1 and CDR2 sequences are GTSNPN and SVGIG (reference sequence). With 0 bases removed from V and 14 bases from J, the gap between germline ends came to 14 bases. CDR3 length: 12 amino acids. CDR3 bases: TGTGCCTGGAGTGTGCAGGCGGGGTTGGAGTTCTTC. Translated: CAWSVQAGLEFF.

This chain uses TRBV19 with TRBJ1-4; D not resolved. Germline lookup yields CDR1 LNHDA and CDR2 SQIVND (reference sequence). The V end lost 7 bases, the J end lost 6 bases, and 9 bases lay between the germline ends. This CDR3 is 12 amino acids long. The CDR3 DNA sequence: TGTGCCAGTAATGACCGGGATGAAAAACTGTTTTTT. Encoded protein: CASNDRDEKLFF.

V usage is TRBV9 and J usage is TRBJ2-5; tentative D call: TRBD2 (6 bases). V lost 1 base, J lost 9 bases, and 13 bases lay in between. CDR3 length: 13 residues. Germline V CDR1 and CDR2: SGDLS, YYNGEE. CDR3 nucleotide sequence: TGTGCCAGCAGCGTAAGTGGGACTGTGGCCCAGTACTTC. Translating it yields CASSVSGTVAQYF.

The rearrangement uses TRBV14 and TRBJ2-7; D is perhaps TRBD2 (5 bases). The CDR3 length is 13 residues. The V gene lost 3 bases and the J gene lost 2 bases, with 8 bases spanning the gap. Per germline, CDR1 SGHDN and CDR2 FVKESK. The CDR3 DNA sequence: TGTGCCAGCAGCCATGGGGAGCCCTACGAGCAGTACTTC. This translates into CASSHGEPYEQYF.

The rearrangement links TRBV7-2 to TRBJ2-7, with 14 bases lining up with TRBD2. J gave up 5 bases and V 5 bases, and 8 bases lay outside the gene matches. Germline CDR1 SGHTA, CDR2 FQGNSA. This CDR3 is built from 16 residues. This chain's CDR3 is CASSPRLAGGRNEQYF. DNA of the CDR3: TGTGCCAGCAGCCCCAGACTAGCGGGGGGGCGGAACGAGCAGTACTTC.

This chain uses TRBV24-1 with TRBJ2-3, with D maybe TRBD2 (5 bases). From germline, CDR1 is KGHDR and CDR2 SFDVKD. Trimming removed 3 bases from V and 1 base from J, with 13 bases in between. The length of the CDR3 is 16 residues. CDR3 in DNA: TGTGCCACCAGTGATGCACACCGGGGTGGCACAGATACGCAGTATTTT. Protein: CATSDAHRGGTDTQYF.

A remark on this clone: One end of the junction varies from germline; a read error may be responsible. The chain carries TRBV5-1 and TRBJ1-2; unclear D gene. This CDR3 spans 13 amino acids. CDR1 SGHRS and CDR2 YFSETQ come from the germline V gene. The CDR3 is CASSLAAETGYTF. The CDR3 nucleotides read TGTGCCAGCAGCTTGGCCGCGGAGACGGGCTACACCTTC. The full variable domain, in which reference TRBV5-1 and TRBJ1-2 provide the parts outside the CDR3, is KAGVTQTPRYLIKTRGQQVTLSCSPISGHRSVSWYQQTPGQGLQFLFEYFSETQRNKGNFPGRFSGRQFSNSRSEMNVSTLELGDSALYLCASSLAAETGYTFGSGTRLTVV.

CDR3 sequence (DNA): TGTGCCAGCAGCCAAGATCGGGGGACAGGGGGCTACAATGAGCAGTTCTTC. This sequence encodes CASSQDRGTGGYNEQFF. The chain combines TRBV3-1 (or the pseudogene TRBV3-2) with TRBJ2-1, with TRBD1 identical over 11 bases. The CDR3 consists of 17 residues. The germline V gene encodes CDR1 LGHDT and CDR2 YNNKEL (reference sequence). J was trimmed by 3 bases and V by 0 bases; bases with no gene match: 4.

The V and J genes are TRBV5-4 and TRBJ2-7; tentative D call: TRBD1 (6 bases). The germline V gene encodes CDR1 SGHNT and CDR2 YYREEE (reference sequence). The CDR3 has 15 amino acids. V lost 4 bases, J lost 6 bases, and 20 bases lay in between. The CDR3 DNA reads as TGTGCCAGCAGCCCGGGTCCAGGGGCGCAAACCGAGCAGTACTTC. Encoded protein: CASSPGPGAQTEQYF.

The gene calls are TRBV12-5 and TRBJ2-1; 9 bases are shared with TRBD2. V was clipped by 5 bases and J by 7 bases; unmatched bases: 24. Germline V lookup: CDR1 LGHNT, CDR2 FRNRAP. The CDR3 extends over 20 amino acids. The chain's CDR3 is CASGATGGGPGTSYANEQFF. CDR3 nucleotide sequence: TGTGCTAGTGGTGCCACCGGGGGGGGTCCCGGGACTAGCTACGCAAATGAGCAGTTCTTC.

V and J are TRBV9 and TRBJ2-1; 7 nucleotides agree with TRBD1. The CDR3 covers 19 residues. The trim removed 2 bases at V and 4 bases at J, leaving 18 bases unmatched. CDR1 is SGDLS, CDR2 YYNGEE, per germline. CDR3: CASSVKISRRQGVYNEQFF. DNA of the CDR3: TGTGCCAGCAGCGTTAAGATAAGCAGGAGGCAGGGGGTATACAATGAGCAGTTCTTC.

The chain employs TRBV5-5 and TRBJ2-5, with D perhaps TRBD1 (6 bases). With 4 bases removed from V and 0 bases from J, the gap between germline ends came to 16 bases. Germline values: CDR1 SGHKS, CDR2 YYEKEE (reference sequence). The CDR3 covers 16 residues. CDR3 bases: TGTGCCAGCAGCAGGACCGGGACACTATACCAAGAGACCCAGTACTTC. Amino acids: CASSRTGTLYQETQYF.

This chain connects TRBV6-5 to TRBJ2-5; TRBD2 matches 11 bases. V shed 0 bases, J shed 7 bases, and the junction held 4 bases outside the gene matches. The CDR3 extends over 15 amino acids. Germline V gives CDR1 MNHEY, CDR2 SVGAGI. The CDR3 sequence is CASSYSILAGGTQYF. The CDR3 DNA is TGTGCCAGCAGTTACTCGATTCTAGCGGGGGGGACCCAGTACTTC.

The chain recombines TRBV11-1 with TRBJ2-5; tentative D call: TRBD2 (5 bases). V was trimmed by 4 bases and J by 3 bases, leaving 9 bases between them. The CDR3 extends over 13 amino acids. Germline loops: CDR1 SGHAT, CDR2 FQDESV (reference sequence). CDR3 nucleotides: TGTGCCAGCAGCTCGAGGGAGAAAGAGACCCAGTACTTC. Encoded protein: CASSSREKETQYF.

Comment on this clone: The junction departs from the called germline gene at one end, perhaps through a read error. This chain links TRBV7-7 with TRBJ2-3, with 16 bases aligning to TRBD2. Germline V CDR1 and CDR2: SSHAT, FNYEAQ (reference sequence). This CDR3 comprises 16 residues. CDR3 DNA: TGTGCTAGCAGCTTGGGGACTAGCGGGGGGGTGGATACGCAGTATTTT. Protein sequence: CASSLGTSGGVDTQYF.